This TCR beta chain was found in a study of blood T cells in healthy people across ages. The use of a sample-barcoded 5' primer and a J-beta primer mix characterized a second PCR of 7 to 11 cycles. TCRdb itself ran the 5' RACE reads through MiXCR, one entry per CDR3 protein. The table records roughly 680,000 distinct CDR3 sequences, 20% to 25% of them present only once. This clonotype was seen repeatedly, ten times or more. The sequencing input was blood. This sequence originates from a man between 65 and 79 years old in good health.

In DNA form, the CDR3 reads TGCAGTGCTAGAGGACTAGCGGGAGGACGCGATGAGCAGTTCTTC. Translation: CSARGLAGGRDEQFF. The chain is built from TRBV20-1 and TRBJ2-1; 13 nucleotides align to TRBD2. CDR1 DFQATT and CDR2 SNEGSKA come from the germline V gene (reference sequence). This CDR3 is built from 15 residues. V gave up 1 base and J gave up 8 bases; unmatched junction bases: 5.